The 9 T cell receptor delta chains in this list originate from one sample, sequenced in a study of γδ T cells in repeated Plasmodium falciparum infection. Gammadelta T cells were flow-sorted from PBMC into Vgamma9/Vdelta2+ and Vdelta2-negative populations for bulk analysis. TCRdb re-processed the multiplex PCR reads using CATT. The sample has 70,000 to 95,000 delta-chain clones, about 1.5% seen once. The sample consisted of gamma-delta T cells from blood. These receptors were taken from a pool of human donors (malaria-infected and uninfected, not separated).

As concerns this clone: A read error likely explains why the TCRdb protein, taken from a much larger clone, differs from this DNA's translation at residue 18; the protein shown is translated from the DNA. CDR3 nucleotides: TGTGCCTGTGACACCAAAGGCCTGGGGCGCAACCGGGGTGCCGATAAACTCACCTTT. Amino acids: CACDTKGLGRNRGADKLTF. Here the V gene is TRDV2, but the J gene went uncalled; no check of the table's D call, TRDD3, against the DNA was made. CDR1 GEAIGNYY and CDR2 EKD come from the germline V gene. The CDR3 sequence is 19 residues long.

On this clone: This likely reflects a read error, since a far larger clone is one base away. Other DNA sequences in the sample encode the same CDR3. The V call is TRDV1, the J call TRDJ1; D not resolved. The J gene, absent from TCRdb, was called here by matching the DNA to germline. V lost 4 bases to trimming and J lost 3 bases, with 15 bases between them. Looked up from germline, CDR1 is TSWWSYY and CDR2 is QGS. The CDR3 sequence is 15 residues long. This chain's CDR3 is CALGGDPDPADKLIF. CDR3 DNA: TGTGCTCTTGGGGGGGACCCCGACCCTGCCGATAAACTCATCTTT.

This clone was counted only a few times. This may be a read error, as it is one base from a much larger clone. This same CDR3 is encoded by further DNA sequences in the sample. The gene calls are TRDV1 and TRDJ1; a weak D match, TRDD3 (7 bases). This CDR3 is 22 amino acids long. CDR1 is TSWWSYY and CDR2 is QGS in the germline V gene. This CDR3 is CALGELESPTWMGDSDTDKLIF. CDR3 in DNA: TGCGCTCTTGGGGAACTAGAGAGTCCTACGTGGATGGGGGACTCCGACACCGATAAACTCATCTTT.

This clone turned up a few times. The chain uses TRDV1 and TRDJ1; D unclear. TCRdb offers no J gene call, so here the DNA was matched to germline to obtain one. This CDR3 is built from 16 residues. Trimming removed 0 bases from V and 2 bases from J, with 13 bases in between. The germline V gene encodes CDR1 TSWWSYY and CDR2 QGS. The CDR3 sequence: CALGELSLNKTDKLIF. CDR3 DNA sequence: TGTGCTCTTGGGGAACTATCTTTAAACAAGACCGATAAACTCATCTTT.

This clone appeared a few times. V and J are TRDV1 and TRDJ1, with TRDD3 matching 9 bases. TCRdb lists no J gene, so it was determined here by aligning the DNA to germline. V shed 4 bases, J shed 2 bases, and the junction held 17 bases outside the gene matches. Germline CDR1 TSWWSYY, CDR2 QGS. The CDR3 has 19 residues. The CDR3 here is CALGGPSFLYWGKTDKLIF. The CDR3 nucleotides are TGTGCTCTTGGGGGCCCTTCCTTCCTTTACTGGGGGAAGACCGATAAACTCATCTTT.

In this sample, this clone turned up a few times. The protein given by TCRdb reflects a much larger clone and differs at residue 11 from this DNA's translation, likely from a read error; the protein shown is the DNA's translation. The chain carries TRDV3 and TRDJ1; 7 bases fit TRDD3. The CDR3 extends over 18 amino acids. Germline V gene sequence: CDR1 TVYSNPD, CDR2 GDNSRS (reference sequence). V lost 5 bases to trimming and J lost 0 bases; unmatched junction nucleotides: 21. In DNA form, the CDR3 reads TGTGCCCCTTCTTCGGAATGCAGTACTGGGGAAGACACCGATAAACTCATCTTT. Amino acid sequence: CAPSSECSTGEDTDKLIF. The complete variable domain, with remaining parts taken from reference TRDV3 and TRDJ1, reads CDKVTQSSPDQTVASGSEVVLLCTYDTVYSNPDLFWYRIRPDYSFQFVFYGDNSRSEGADFTQGRFSVKHILTQKAFHLVISPVRTEDSATYYCAPSSECSTGEDTDKLIFGKGTRVTVEP.

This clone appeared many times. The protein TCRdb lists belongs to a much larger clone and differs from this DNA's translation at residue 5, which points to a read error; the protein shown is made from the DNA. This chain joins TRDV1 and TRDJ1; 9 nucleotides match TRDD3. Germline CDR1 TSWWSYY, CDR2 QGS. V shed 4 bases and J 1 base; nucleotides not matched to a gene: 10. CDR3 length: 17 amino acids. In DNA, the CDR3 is TGTGCTCTTGGGGGCATCTCTGGGGGATTCCTCACCGATAAACTCATCTTT. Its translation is CALGGISGGFLTDKLIF.

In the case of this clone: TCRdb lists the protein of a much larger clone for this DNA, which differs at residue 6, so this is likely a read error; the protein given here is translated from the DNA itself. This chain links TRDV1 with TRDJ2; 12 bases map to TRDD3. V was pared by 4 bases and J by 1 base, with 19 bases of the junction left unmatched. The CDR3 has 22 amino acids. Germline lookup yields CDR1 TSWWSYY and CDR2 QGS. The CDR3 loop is CALGGALPQYWGIPGLTAQLFF. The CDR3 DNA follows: TGTGCTCTTGGGGGGGCCCTTCCCCAGTACTGGGGGATACCGGGTTTGACAGCACAACTCTTCTTT.

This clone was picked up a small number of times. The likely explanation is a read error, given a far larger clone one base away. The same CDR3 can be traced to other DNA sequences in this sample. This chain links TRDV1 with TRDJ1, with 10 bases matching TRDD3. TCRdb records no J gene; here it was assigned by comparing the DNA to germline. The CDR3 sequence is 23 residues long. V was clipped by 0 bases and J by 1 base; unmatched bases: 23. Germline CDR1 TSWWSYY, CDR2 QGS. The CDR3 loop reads CALGELVHSQGLYWGIRTDKLIF. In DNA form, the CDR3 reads TGTGCTCTTGGGGAACTAGTGCACTCCCAGGGGCTGTACTGGGGGATTCGCACCGATAAACTCATCTTT.